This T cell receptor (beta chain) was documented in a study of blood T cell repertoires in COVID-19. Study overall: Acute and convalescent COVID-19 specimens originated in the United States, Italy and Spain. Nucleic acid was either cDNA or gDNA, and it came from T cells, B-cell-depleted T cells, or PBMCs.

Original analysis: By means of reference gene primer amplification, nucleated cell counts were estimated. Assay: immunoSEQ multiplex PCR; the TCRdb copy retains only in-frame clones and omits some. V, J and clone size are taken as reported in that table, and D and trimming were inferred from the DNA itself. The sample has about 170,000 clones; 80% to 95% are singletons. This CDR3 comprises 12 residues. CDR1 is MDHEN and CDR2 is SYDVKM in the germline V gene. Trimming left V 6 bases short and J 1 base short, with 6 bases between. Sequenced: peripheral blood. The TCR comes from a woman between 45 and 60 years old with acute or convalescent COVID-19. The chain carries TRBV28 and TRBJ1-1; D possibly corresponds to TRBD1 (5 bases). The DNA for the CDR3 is TGTGCCAGCAGGGACAAGAACACTGAAGCTTTCTTT. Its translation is CASRDKNTEAFF.